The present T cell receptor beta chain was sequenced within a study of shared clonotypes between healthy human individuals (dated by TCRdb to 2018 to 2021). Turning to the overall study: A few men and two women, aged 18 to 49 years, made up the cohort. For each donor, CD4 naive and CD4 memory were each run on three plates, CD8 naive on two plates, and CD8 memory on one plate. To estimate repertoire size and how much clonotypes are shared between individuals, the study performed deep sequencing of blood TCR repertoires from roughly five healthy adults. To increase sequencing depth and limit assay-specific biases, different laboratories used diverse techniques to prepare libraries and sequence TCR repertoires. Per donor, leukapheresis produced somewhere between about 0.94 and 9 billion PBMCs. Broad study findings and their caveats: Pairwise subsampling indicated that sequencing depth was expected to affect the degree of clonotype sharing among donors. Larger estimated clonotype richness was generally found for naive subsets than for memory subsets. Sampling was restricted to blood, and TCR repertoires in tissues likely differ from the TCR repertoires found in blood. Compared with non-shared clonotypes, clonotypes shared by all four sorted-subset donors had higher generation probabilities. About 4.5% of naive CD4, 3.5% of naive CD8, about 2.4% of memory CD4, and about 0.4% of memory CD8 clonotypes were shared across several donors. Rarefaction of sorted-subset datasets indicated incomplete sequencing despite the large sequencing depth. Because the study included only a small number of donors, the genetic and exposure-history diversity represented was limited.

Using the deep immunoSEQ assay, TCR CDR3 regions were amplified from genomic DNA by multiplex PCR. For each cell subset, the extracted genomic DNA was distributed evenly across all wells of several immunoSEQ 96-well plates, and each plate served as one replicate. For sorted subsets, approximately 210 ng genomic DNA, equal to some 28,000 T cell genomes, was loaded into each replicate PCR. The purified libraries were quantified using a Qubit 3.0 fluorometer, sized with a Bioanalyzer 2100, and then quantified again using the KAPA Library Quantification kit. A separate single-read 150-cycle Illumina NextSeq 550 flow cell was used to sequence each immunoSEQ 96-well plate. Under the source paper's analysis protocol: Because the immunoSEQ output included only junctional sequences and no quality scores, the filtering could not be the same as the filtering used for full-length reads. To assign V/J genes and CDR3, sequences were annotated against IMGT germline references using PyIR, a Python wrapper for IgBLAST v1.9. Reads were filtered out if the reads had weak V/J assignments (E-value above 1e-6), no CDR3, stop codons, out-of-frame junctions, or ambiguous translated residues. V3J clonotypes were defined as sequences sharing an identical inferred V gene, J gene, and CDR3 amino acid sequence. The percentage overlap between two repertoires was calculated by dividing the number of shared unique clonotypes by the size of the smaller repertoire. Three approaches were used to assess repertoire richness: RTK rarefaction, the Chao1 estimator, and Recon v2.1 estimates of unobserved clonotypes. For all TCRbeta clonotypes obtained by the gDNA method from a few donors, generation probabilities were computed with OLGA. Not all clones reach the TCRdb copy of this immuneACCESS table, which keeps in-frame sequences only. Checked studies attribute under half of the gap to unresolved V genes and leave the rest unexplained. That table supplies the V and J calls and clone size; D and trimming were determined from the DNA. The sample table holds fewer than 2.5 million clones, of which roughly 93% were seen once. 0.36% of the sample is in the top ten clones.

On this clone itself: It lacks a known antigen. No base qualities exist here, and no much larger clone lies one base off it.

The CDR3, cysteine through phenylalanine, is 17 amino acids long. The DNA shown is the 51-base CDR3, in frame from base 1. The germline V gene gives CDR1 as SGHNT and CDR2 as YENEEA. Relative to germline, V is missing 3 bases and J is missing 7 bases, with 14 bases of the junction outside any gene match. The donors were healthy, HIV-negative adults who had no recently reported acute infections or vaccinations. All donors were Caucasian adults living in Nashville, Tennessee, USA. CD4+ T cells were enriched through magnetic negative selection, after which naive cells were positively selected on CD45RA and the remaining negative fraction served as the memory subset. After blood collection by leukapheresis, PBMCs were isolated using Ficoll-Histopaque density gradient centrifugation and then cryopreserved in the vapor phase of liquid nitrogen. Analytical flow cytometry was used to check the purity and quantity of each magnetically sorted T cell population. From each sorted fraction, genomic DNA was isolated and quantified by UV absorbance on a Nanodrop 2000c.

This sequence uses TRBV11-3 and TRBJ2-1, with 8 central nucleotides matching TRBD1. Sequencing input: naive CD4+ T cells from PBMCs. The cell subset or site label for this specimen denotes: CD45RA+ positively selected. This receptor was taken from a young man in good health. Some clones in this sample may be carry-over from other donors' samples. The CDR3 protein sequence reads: CASSLQPGTGDWNEQFF. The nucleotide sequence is TGTGCCAGCAGCTTGCAACCAGGGACAGGTGATTGGAATGAGCAGTTCTTC.